Below, 19 T cell receptor beta chains from the same sample are listed, as sequenced in a study of cytomegalovirus exposure and HLA in healthy donors. Primers included in the PCR were 60 Vbeta and 13 Jbeta primers. Only in-frame clones appear in the TCRdb table, and some are missing; sequencing was by immunoSEQ multiplex PCR. Counted here are 150,000 to 250,000 clones, 65% to 80% occurring once; the ten biggest clones make up roughly 4.5%. Specimen: PBMCs. These receptors were obtained from a woman aged 25-40 years in good health and CMV-seropositive.

The chain couples TRBV11-3 to TRBJ2-7; D gene uncertain. V was pared by 4 bases and J by 6 bases, with 13 bases between. Germline V gives CDR1 SGHNT, CDR2 YENEEA. The CDR3 spans 13 residues. The CDR3 is CASSSPEISEQYF. In nucleotides, the CDR3 is TGTGCCAGCAGCTCTCCCGAGATATCCGAGCAGTACTTC.

The J gene is TRBJ2-7, the V gene TRBV7-2; 11 bases match TRBD1. CDR1 SGHTA and CDR2 FQGNSA come from the germline V gene. The CDR3 runs to 15 residues. Trimming removed 4 bases from V and 4 bases from J; junction bases left unmatched: 6. CDR3 sequence (DNA): TGTGCCAGCAGCTACGGACAGGGGGCGCCGTACGAGCAGTACTTC. It is translated as CASSYGQGAPYEQYF.

This chain links TRBV11-3 with TRBJ2-6; D gene uncertain. The CDR3 consists of 14 residues. The germline gives CDR1 SGHNT, CDR2 YENEEA. Trimming left V 5 bases short and J 0 bases short, with 5 bases between. Here the CDR3 DNA reads TGTGCCAGCAGCCCTCTCTCTGGGGCCAACGTCCTGACTTTC. It translates to CASSPLSGANVLTF. The complete variable domain, with remaining parts taken from reference TRBV11-3 and TRBJ2-6, reads EAGVVQSPRYKIIEKKQPVAFWCNPISGHNTLYWYLQNLGQGPELLIRYENEEAVDDSQLPKDRFSAERLKGVDSTLKIQPAELGDSAVYLCASSPLSGANVLTFGAGSRLTVL.

This CDR3 reads CASSQVGTGANQPQHF. The CDR3 nucleotides read TGTGCCAGCAGCCAAGTTGGAACAGGGGCCAATCAGCCCCAGCATTTT. The rearrangement links TRBV4-2 to TRBJ1-5; TRBD1 agrees at 7 bases. CDR3 length equals 16 residues. The V gene end was trimmed by 1 base and the J gene end by 3 bases; junction bases not matched to a gene: 6. CDR1 and CDR2 (germline): LGHNA, YNFKEQ.

The chain employs TRBV5-4 and TRBJ2-5; 10 bases align to TRBD2. Germline V CDR1 and CDR2: SGHNT, YYREEE (reference sequence). J gave up 7 bases and V 8 bases, and 20 bases lay outside the gene matches. This CDR3 region has 17 residues. CDR3 nucleotides: TGTGCCAGTAAAAAAGCGGGGGGGCCCCCAGAGGTTCGGACCCAGTACTTC. It codes for CASKKAGGPPEVRTQYF.

V is TRBV30 and J is TRBJ2-4; the D gene is possibly TRBD2 (6 bases). Germline V lookup: CDR1 GTSNPN, CDR2 SVGIG (reference sequence). Trimming took 4 bases from V and 0 from J, leaving 10 bases between them. The CDR3 covers 14 residues. The CDR3 nucleotides are TGTGCCTGGAATCCGGGAGAAGCCAAAAACATTCAGTACTTC. This codes for CAWNPGEAKNIQYF. Supplemented by reference TRBV30 and TRBJ2-4, the full variable domain reads SQTIHQWPATLVQPVGSPLSLECTVEGTSNPNLYWYRQAAGRGLQLLFYSVGIGQISSEVPQNLSASRPQDRQFILSSKKLLLSDSGFYLCAWNPGEAKNIQYFGAGTRLSVL.

V gene TRBV7-9 combines with J gene TRBJ1-5; 8 bases map to TRBD1. This CDR3 is built from 16 residues. V lost 5 bases to trimming and J lost 3 bases; unmatched junction nucleotides: 9. Germline V lookup: CDR1 SEHNR, CDR2 FQNEAQ (reference sequence). The CDR3 nucleotides read TGTGCCAGCAGCCATTCAAGGACAGGGACCAATCAGCCCCAGCATTTT. It yields the protein CASSHSRTGTNQPQHF.

The gene calls are TRBV27 and TRBJ2-1; 14 positions match TRBD2. This CDR3 is 18 amino acids long. Germline CDR1 MNHEY, CDR2 SMNVEV (reference sequence). After removal of 3 bases from V and 4 bases from J, the junction contained 8 bases not matched to a gene. The CDR3 coding sequence is TGTGCCAGCAGTTTTGCCCAGGGACTAGCGGGGGCGTACAATGAGCAGTTCTTC. Its translation is CASSFAQGLAGAYNEQFF.

The sample holds a few counts of this clone. This chain joins TRBV7-8 and TRBJ2-7; 7 nucleotides match TRBD1. V trimming: 1 base; J trimming: 0 bases; junction bases outside the gene matches: 9. Germline V gene lookup returns CDR1 SGHVS and CDR2 FQNEAQ. The CDR3 has 17 amino acids. CDR3 coding DNA: TGTGCCAGCAGCTTAGACCCGACAGGGTTTAGCTCCTACGAGCAGTACTTC. Translating gives CASSLDPTGFSSYEQYF. Supplemented by reference TRBV7-8 and TRBJ2-7, the full variable domain reads GAGVSQSPRYKVAKRGQDVALRCDPISGHVSLFWYQQALGQGPEFLTYFQNEAQLDKSGLPSDRFFAERPEGSVSTLKIQRTQQEDSAVYLCASSLDPTGFSSYEQYFGPGTRLTVT.

CDR3 residues: CAISQDSSNQPQHF. CDR3 sequence (DNA): TGTGCCATCAGCCAAGACAGTAGCAATCAGCCCCAGCATTTT. The V gene is TRBV10-3, the J gene TRBJ1-5; tentatively, D is TRBD1 (5 bases). V shed 6 bases and J shed 0 bases, with 9 bases lying between them. The CDR3 loop spans 14 amino acids. The germline CDR1 and CDR2 sequences are ENHRY and SYGVKD.

The chain has TRBV4-3 and TRBJ1-4; 7 bases agree with TRBD1. CDR1 and CDR2 (germline): LGHNA, YSLEER. The CDR3 runs 14 residues. The V gene end was trimmed by 1 base and the J gene end by 9 bases; junction bases not matched to a gene: 5. For the CDR3, the DNA is TGCGCCAGCAGCCAAGGACAGGGAACTCAAAAACTGTTTTTT. It encodes CASSQGQGTQKLFF.

There are a few counts of this clone. The CDR3 reads CASMGWDRGLDEQYF. The CDR3 nucleotides are TGTGCCAGCATGGGGTGGGACAGGGGGCTCGACGAGCAGTACTTC. This rearrangement joins TRBV6-1 to TRBJ2-7; 12 bases align to TRBD1. The CDR3 runs 15 residues. The V and J ends lost 7 bases and 5 bases, in that order; junction bases with no gene match: 9. Looked up from germline, CDR1 is MNHNS and CDR2 is SASEGT.

This rearrangement joins TRBV4-2 to TRBJ1-2; 7 nucleotides agree with TRBD1. The CDR3 sequence is 15 residues long. Germline-derived CDR1 and CDR2 are LGHNA and YNFKEQ. V trimming: 0 bases; J trimming: 6 bases; junction bases outside the gene matches: 7. In DNA, the CDR3 is TGTGCCAGCAGCCAAGATCGGAGAGGGGGCAATGGCTACACCTTC. Amino acid sequence: CASSQDRRGGNGYTF.

V usage is TRBV4-2 and J usage is TRBJ1-5, with TRBD1 as a possible D gene (6 bases). The CDR3 has 15 residues. Trimming cost V 1 base and J 5 bases, with 12 bases left between them. Germline loops: CDR1 LGHNA, CDR2 YNFKEQ. CDR3 sequence reads: CASSQAQGEDQPQHF. In DNA form, the CDR3 reads TGTGCCAGCAGCCAAGCACAGGGAGAGGATCAGCCCCAGCATTTT.

The V gene is TRBV30, the J gene TRBJ1-4; the D is unclear. This CDR3 has 13 amino acids. Trimming left V 8 bases short and J 7 bases short, with 17 bases between. Germline values: CDR1 GTSNPN, CDR2 SVGIG (reference sequence). The CDR3 nucleotides are TGTGCCGGAACGACGGGGAGCGGTGAAAAACTGTTTTTT. Translation: CAGTTGSGEKLFF.

This rearrangement joins TRBV5-1 to TRBJ2-3; the match to TRBD2 covers 11 bases. V was clipped by 4 bases and J by 4 bases; unmatched bases: 11. This CDR3 comprises 17 residues. Germline V gene data show CDR1 as SGHRS and CDR2 as YFSETQ. The CDR3 region has the DNA TGCGCCAGCAGCCTCGCGGCGAGTAGCGGGGGGGCAGATACGCAGTATTTT. Protein: CASSLAASSGGADTQYF.

V gene TRBV7-2 combines with J gene TRBJ2-1, with TRBD2 identical over 7 bases. V was pared by 4 bases and J by 6 bases, with 12 bases of the junction left unmatched. This CDR3 has 16 residues. CDR1 SGHTA and CDR2 FQGNSA come from the germline V gene. The CDR3 spells CASSSYLGRGVNEQFF. DNA for the CDR3: TGTGCCAGCAGCTCATACCTAGGACGGGGGGTCAATGAGCAGTTCTTC.

This clone was detected only once. V and J are TRBV30 and TRBJ2-1; D may be TRBD2 (5 bases). Deletions cut 2 bases from V and 7 bases from J, with 18 bases between. CDR1 GTSNPN and CDR2 SVGIG come from the germline V gene (reference sequence). The CDR3 runs to 15 residues. The CDR3 nucleotides read TGTGCCTGGAGTTTCAAGAGTCGCGAGGGTAATGAGCAGTTCTTC. It codes for CAWSFKSREGNEQFF.

The CDR3 coding sequence is TGTGCCAGCAGTTTTTTACAGGGCCTGGATAATTCACCCCTCCACTTT. It specifies CASSFLQGLDNSPLHF. V usage is TRBV27 and J usage is TRBJ1-6, with D tentatively TRBD1 (6 bases). Germline assignment: CDR1 MNHEY and CDR2 SMNVEV (reference sequence). CDR3 length: 16 residues. Trimming left V 3 bases short and J 5 bases short, with 14 bases between.